The T cell receptor (beta chain) under discussion was sequenced for a study of T cells in Graves' hyperthyroidism and ophthalmopathy. For the study at large: Peripheral blood was secured at the point of initial diagnosis, before any treatment. Study-wide results and limits: Most expanded thyroid clonotypes above 0.001 also appeared in blood.

Authors of the study amplified TCR beta CDR3 regions from RNA transcripts. First-round RT-PCR targeting the TCR CDR3 was performed with the HTBI primer set. TCRdb fed the multiplex PCR reads into MiXCR, producing one record per CDR3 protein. Of a few hundred thousand distinct CDR3 sequences listed, 15% to 20% are singletons. Investigators excluded patients with uncontrolled infection, other autoimmune disease, pregnancy or lactation. Regarding this clonotype: What it binds is not known.

The sequence was obtained from a woman aged 40 to 50 with Graves' ophthalmopathy. Sequencing input: blood.

CDR3 sequence: CASAPLSYGYTF. The CDR3 nucleotides read TGTGCCAGTGCCCCTTTGAGCTATGGCTACACCTTC. V is TRBV19 and J is TRBJ1-2; no reliable D call. CDR1 LNHDA and CDR2 SQIVND come from the germline V gene (reference sequence). The CDR3 runs to 12 residues. V was trimmed by 8 bases and J by 4 bases, leaving 11 bases between them.